This T cell receptor (beta chain) came from a study of blood T cell repertoires in COVID-19. Study overall: Samples taken during acute and convalescent COVID-19 were collected in the United States, Italy and Spain. From T cells, B-cell-depleted T cells, or PBMCs came the material, which was cDNA or gDNA.

This CDR3 has 13 amino acids. The germline CDR1 and CDR2 sequences are SQVTM and ANQGSEA. The ends were cut back, 4 bases at V and 9 bases at J, with 13 bases in the middle. In the original workflow: Researchers report that nucleated cell counts were estimated from reference gene primer amplification. The repertoire was sequenced with immunoSEQ multiplex PCR; TCRdb's copy has only in-frame clones and lacks some. The V and J calls and clone size come from that table; D and trimming were worked out from the DNA. The sample lists under 200,000 clones, roughly 84% seen once, with 9.8% in the top ten. This clone is a singleton in its sample.

This receptor was taken from a woman aged 80 or over with acute or convalescent COVID-19. Sequenced: peripheral blood. The chain couples TRBV29-1 to TRBJ1-6; D might be TRBD1 (5 bases). Here the CDR3 reads CSVGQGRGSPLHF. In DNA form, the CDR3 reads TGCAGCGTTGGGCAGGGTAGGGGTTCACCCCTCCACTTT.